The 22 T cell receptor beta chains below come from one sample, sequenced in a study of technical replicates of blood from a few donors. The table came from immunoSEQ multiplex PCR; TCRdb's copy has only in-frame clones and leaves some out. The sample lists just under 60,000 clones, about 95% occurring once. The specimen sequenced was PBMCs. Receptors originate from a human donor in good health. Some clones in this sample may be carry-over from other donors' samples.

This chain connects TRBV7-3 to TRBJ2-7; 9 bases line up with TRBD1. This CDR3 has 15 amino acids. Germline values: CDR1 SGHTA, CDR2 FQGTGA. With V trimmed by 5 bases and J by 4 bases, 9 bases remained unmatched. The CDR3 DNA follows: TGTGCCAGCAGCCTCGGGGGGACAGGGTTTTACGAGCAGTACTTC. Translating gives CASSLGGTGFYEQYF.

The CDR3 DNA sequence: TGTGCCAGCAGCCAAGGGGGCGCCCAAAACTATGGCTACACCTTC. Translated: CASSQGGAQNYGYTF. The rearrangement links TRBV4-2 to TRBJ1-2, with D tentatively TRBD1 (5 bases). V lost 1 base and J 2 bases, leaving 11 bases between the germline ends. Germline V gives CDR1 LGHNA, CDR2 YNFKEQ. CDR3 length: 15 amino acids.

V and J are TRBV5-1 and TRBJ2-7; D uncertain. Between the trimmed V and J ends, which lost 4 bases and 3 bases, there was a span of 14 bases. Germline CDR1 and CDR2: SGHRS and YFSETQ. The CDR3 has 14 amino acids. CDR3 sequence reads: CASSRTSQDYEQYF. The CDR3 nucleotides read TGCGCCAGCAGCCGAACATCGCAGGACTACGAGCAGTACTTC.

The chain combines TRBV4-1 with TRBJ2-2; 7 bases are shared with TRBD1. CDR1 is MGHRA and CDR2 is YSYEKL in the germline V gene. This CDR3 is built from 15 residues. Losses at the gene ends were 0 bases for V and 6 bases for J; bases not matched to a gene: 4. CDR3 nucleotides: TGCGCCAGCAGCCAAGATCAAGGGGGCCCCGGGGAGCTGTTTTTT. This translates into CASSQDQGGPGELFF.

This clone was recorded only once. In nucleotides, the CDR3 is TGCGCCAGCAGCTTCGAAGGCGCGGGAGGGGCAAGCGGGACCCAGTACTTC. It translates to CASSFEGAGGASGTQYF. This rearrangement joins TRBV5-1 to TRBJ2-5, with 9 bases matching TRBD2. V trimming: 2 bases; J trimming: 7 bases; junction bases outside the gene matches: 15. This CDR3 spans 17 amino acids. From germline, CDR1 is SGHRS and CDR2 YFSETQ.

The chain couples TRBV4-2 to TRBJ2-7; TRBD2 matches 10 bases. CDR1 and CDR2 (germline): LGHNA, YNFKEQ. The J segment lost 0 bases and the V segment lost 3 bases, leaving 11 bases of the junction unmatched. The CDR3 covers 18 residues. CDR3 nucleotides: TGTGCCAGCAGCCAGTCCGTGCGAGCGGGAGGGAGCTCCTACGAGCAGTACTTC. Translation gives CASSQSVRAGGSSYEQYF.

The CDR3 DNA sequence: TGTGCCAGCACCCTAATGAGAAGCTCCTACGAGCAGTACTTC. It is translated as CASTLMRSSYEQYF. The rearrangement joins TRBV6-1 to TRBJ2-7; D is undetermined. Trimming cost V 7 bases and J 0 bases, with 13 bases left between them. Germline V CDR1 and CDR2: MNHNS, SASEGT. The CDR3 is made up of 14 amino acids.

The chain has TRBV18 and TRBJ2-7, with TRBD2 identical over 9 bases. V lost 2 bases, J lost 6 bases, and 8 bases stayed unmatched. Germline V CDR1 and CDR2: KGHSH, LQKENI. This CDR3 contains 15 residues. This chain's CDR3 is CASSPGISGRSEQYF. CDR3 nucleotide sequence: TGTGCCAGCTCACCAGGTATAAGCGGGAGGAGCGAGCAGTACTTC.

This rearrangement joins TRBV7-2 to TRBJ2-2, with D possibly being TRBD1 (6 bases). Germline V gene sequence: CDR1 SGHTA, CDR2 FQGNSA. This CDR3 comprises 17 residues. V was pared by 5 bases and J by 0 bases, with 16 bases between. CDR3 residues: CASSVPEDSANTGELFF. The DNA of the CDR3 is TGTGCCAGCAGCGTCCCTGAGGACAGCGCGAACACCGGGGAGCTGTTTTTT.

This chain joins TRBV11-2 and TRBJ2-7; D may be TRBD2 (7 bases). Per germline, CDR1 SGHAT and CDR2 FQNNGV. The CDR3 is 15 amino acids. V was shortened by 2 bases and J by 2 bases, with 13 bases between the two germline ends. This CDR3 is CASSLNRGGPYEQYF. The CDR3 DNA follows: TGTGCCAGCAGCTTAAATAGGGGGGGTCCCTACGAGCAGTACTTC.

The CDR3 DNA sequence: TGCGCCAGCAGGGGAGGGGGGCAGGGGTACACCGGGGAGCTGTTTTTT. Translation: CASRGGGQGYTGELFF. The chain employs TRBV4-3 and TRBJ2-2; a possible D gene is TRBD2 (7 bases). CDR3 size: 16 residues. Looked up from germline, CDR1 is LGHNA and CDR2 is YSLEER. Trimming pared 6 bases from V and 3 bases from J, leaving 17 bases between.

The CDR3 nucleotides read TGTGCCAGCAGCGGGTTGCCGAGGGAGCCCCAGCATTTT. Encoded protein: CASSGLPREPQHF. The J gene is TRBJ1-5, the V gene TRBV7-9; D call uncertain. There are 13 residues in the CDR3. The V gene's germline CDR1 is SEHNR and CDR2 FQNEAQ (reference sequence). Trimming left V 5 bases short and J 8 bases short, with 13 bases between. The whole variable domain, remainder taken from reference TRBV7-9 and TRBJ1-5, is DTGVSQNPRHKITKRGQNVTFRCDPISEHNRLYWYRQTLGQGPEFLTYFQNEAQLEKSRLLSDRFSAERPKGSFSTLEIQRTEQGDSAMYLCASSGLPREPQHFGDGTRLSIL.

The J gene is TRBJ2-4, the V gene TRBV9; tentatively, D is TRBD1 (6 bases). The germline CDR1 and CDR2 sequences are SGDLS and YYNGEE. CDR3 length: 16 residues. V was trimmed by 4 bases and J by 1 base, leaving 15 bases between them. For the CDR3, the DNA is TGTGCCAGCAGCCCACCCCAGGGGAAGGCCAAAAACATTCAGTACTTC. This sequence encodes CASSPPQGKAKNIQYF.

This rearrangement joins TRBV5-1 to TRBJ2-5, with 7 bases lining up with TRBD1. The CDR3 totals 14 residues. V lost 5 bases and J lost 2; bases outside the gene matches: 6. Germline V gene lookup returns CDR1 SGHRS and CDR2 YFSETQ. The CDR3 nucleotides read TGCGCCAGCAGTAGCCAGGGGGTACAAGAGACCCAGTACTTC. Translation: CASSSQGVQETQYF. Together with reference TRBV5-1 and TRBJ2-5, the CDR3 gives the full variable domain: KAGVTQTPRYLIKTRGQQVTLSCSPISGHRSVSWYQQTPGQGLQFLFEYFSETQRNKGNFPGRFSGRQFSNSRSEMNVSTLELGDSALYLCASSSQGVQETQYFGPGTRLLVL.

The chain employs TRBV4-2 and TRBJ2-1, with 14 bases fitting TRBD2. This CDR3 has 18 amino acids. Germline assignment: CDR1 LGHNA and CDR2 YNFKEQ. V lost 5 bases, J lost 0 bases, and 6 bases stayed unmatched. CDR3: CASSRTSGGISSYNEQFF. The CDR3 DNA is TGTGCCAGCAGCAGGACTAGCGGGGGGATCAGCTCCTACAATGAGCAGTTCTTC.

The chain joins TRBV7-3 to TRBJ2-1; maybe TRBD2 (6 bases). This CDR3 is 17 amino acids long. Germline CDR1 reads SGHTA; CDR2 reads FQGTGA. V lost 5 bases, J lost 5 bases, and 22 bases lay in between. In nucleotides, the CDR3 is TGTGCCAGCAGCCCAGGTACTAGCCCGTTTGGTGACAATGAGCAGTTCTTC. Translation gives CASSPGTSPFGDNEQFF.

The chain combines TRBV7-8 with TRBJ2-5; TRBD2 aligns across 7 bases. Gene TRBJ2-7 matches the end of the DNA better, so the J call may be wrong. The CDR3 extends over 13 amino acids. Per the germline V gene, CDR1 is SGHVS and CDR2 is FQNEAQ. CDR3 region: CASRRGGVYEQYF. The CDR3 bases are TGTGCCAGCAGGCGCGGGGGAGTCTACGAGCAGTACTTC.

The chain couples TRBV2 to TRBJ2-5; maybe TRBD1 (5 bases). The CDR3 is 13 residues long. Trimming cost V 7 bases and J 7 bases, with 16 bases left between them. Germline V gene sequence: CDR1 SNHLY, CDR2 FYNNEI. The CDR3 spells CASKLEGGATQYF. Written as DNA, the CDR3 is TGTGCCAGCAAGTTAGAAGGTGGGGCGACCCAGTACTTC.

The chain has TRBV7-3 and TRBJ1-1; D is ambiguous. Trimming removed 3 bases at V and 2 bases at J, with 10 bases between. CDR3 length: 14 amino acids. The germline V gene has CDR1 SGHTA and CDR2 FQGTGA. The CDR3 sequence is CASSFAGRNTEAFF. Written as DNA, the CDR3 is TGTGCCAGCAGCTTTGCAGGAAGAAACACTGAAGCTTTCTTT. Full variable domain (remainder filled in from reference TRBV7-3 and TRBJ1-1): GAGVSQTPSNKVTEKGKYVELRCDPISGHTALYWYRQSLGQGPEFLIYFQGTGAADDSGLPNDRFFAVRPEGSVSTLKIQRTERGDSAVYLCASSFAGRNTEAFFGQGTRLTVV.

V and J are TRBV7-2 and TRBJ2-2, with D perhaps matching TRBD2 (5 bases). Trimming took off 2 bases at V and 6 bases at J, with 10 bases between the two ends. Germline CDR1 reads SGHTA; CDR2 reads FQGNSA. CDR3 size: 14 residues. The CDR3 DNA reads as TGTGCCAGCAGCTTATATCGGGGATCCGGGGAGCTGTTTTTT. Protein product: CASSLYRGSGELFF.

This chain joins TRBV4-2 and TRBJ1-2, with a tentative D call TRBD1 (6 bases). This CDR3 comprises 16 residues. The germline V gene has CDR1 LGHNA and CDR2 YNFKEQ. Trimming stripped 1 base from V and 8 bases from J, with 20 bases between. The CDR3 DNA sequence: TGTGCCAGCAGCCAAGTAGACAGGCCGGGTAATCAGGGCTACACCTTC. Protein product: CASSQVDRPGNQGYTF.

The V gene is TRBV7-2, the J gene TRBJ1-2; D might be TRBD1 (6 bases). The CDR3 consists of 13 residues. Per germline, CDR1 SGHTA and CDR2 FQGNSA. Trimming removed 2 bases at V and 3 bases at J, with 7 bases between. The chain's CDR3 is CASSLRTDYGYTF. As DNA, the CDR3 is TGTGCCAGCAGCTTAAGGACAGACTATGGCTACACCTTC.